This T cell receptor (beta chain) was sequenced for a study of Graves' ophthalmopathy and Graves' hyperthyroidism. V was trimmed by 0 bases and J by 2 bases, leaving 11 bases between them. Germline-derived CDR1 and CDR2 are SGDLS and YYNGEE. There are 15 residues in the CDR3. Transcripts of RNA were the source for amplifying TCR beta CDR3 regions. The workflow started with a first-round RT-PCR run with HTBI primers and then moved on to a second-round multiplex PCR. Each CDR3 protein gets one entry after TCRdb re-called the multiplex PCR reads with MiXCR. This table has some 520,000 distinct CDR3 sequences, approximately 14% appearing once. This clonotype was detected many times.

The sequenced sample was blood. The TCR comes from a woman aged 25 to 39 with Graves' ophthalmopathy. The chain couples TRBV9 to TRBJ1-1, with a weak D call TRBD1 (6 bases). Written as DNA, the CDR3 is TGTGCCAGCAGCGTAGAGGGGGGATTTAACACTGAAGCTTTCTTT. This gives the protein CASSVEGGFNTEAFF.